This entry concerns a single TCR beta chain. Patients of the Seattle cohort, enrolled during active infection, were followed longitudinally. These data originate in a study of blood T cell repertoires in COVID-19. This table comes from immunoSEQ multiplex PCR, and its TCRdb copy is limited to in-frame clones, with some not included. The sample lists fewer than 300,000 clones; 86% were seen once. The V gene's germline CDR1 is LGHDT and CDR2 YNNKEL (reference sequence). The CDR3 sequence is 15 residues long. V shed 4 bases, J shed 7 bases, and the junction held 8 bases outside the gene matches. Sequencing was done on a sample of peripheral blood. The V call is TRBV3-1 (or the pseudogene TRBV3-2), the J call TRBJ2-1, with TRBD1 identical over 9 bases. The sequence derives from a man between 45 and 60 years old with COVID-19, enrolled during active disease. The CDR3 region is CASSPTWDRENEQFF. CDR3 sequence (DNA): TGTGCCAGCAGCCCAACCTGGGACAGGGAGAATGAGCAGTTCTTC.